The 23 T cell receptor beta chains in this list originate from one sample, sequenced in a study of T cells in Graves' hyperthyroidism and ophthalmopathy. It was RNA transcripts that yielded the amplified TCR beta CDR3 regions. A set of HTBI primers served as the primers for a first-round RT-PCR of the TCR CDR3. MiXCR, applied by TCRdb to the multiplex PCR reads, yields one record per CDR3 protein. The data contain under 800,000 distinct CDR3 sequences, 11% to 15% of them singletons. The sequenced material came from blood. These TCRs come from a woman under 30 with Graves' hyperthyroidism.

This clonotype was seen many times. The V and J genes are TRBV6-2 or TRBV6-3 and TRBJ2-3, with TRBD2 matching 7 bases. CDR1 is MNHEY, CDR2 SVGEGT, per germline. The CDR3 spans 16 residues. J lost 5 bases, V lost 6 bases, and 14 bases had no gene match. The CDR3 sequence is CASSPRLALTEDTQYF. The CDR3 DNA follows: TGTGCCAGCAGCCCGAGACTAGCTCTAACGGAAGATACGCAGTATTTT.

In this sample, this clonotype turned up many times. The V call is TRBV3-1, the J call TRBJ1-4, with a weak D call TRBD1 (5 bases). Trimming took 0 bases from V and 8 from J, leaving 13 bases between them. The CDR3 sequence is 15 residues long. Germline V gene sequence: CDR1 LGHDT, CDR2 YNNKEL (reference sequence). The CDR3 DNA is TGTGCCAGCAGCCAAGAGAGGAGGCGGGGCGAAAAACTGTTTTTT. This codes for CASSQERRRGEKLFF.

This clonotype was detected ten times or more. This rearrangement joins TRBV5-1 to TRBJ2-3, with 10 bases matching TRBD2. CDR1 is SGHRS, CDR2 YFSETQ, per germline. Germline trimming cut 4 bases from V and 3 bases from J; bases unmatched to any gene: 8. The CDR3 has 16 residues. CDR3 sequence (DNA): TGCGCCAGCAGCAGGTGGTCTAGCGGGAGTACAGATACGCAGTATTTT. This codes for CASSRWSSGSTDTQYF. The full variable domain, with the rest looked up from reference TRBV5-1 and TRBJ2-3, is KAGVTQTPRYLIKTRGQQVTLSCSPISGHRSVSWYQQTPGQGLQFLFEYFSETQRNKGNFPGRFSGRQFSNSRSEMNVSTLELGDSALYLCASSRWSSGSTDTQYFGPGTRLTVL.

This clonotype was seen at least ten times. The chain employs TRBV11-2 and TRBJ2-7, with no clear D. This CDR3 is 14 amino acids long. CDR1 and CDR2 (germline): SGHAT, FQNNGV. V gave up 5 bases and J gave up 2 bases, with 13 bases separating them. CDR3 nucleotides: TGTGCCAGCAGCGGCCTTAAAAGGGCCTACGAGCAGTACTTC. Its protein is CASSGLKRAYEQYF.

Note on this clonotype: The missing conserved phenylalanine or tryptophan at the end of this CDR3 makes a read error likely. The chain combines TRBV3-1 with TRBJ1-1; D unresolved. V dropped 8 bases and J dropped 1 base, with 11 bases sitting between them. Germline V gives CDR1 LGHDT, CDR2 YNNKEL (reference sequence). The CDR3 is 13 amino acids. The CDR3 sequence: CASSSGQNTEAFL. The CDR3 nucleotides are TGTGCCAGCTCGTCCGGGCAGAACACTGAAGCTTTCTTA.

This clonotype was seen more than once but under ten times. V and J are TRBV15 and TRBJ1-1; a weak D match, TRBD1 (5 bases). V was trimmed by 5 bases and J by 6 bases, leaving 16 bases between them. Germline V gene data show CDR1 as LNHNV and CDR2 as YYDKDF (reference sequence). This CDR3 contains 14 residues. The CDR3 loop reads CATSLGGRGPEAFF. DNA of the CDR3: TGTGCCACCAGCCTTGGGGGAAGGGGACCTGAAGCTTTCTTT.

This clonotype was seen more than once but under ten times. CDR3 loop: CSLTRDGNNYGYTF. CDR3 nucleotides: TGCAGCTTGACACGGGACGGTAATAACTATGGCTACACCTTC. The genes are TRBV20-1 and TRBJ1-2; TRBD1 is a possible D gene (5 bases). The CDR3 runs to 14 residues. Looked up from germline, CDR1 is DFQATT and CDR2 is SNEGSKA (reference sequence).

Many counts were recorded for this clonotype. This chain connects TRBV28 to TRBJ1-5; D gene uncertain. The germline gives CDR1 MDHEN, CDR2 SYDVKM. This CDR3 is built from 17 residues. Trimming cost V 2 bases and J 7 bases, with 21 bases left between them. CDR3 amino acids: CASSLGPARGRAQPQHF. The CDR3 DNA reads as TGTGCCAGCAGTTTAGGGCCGGCGAGAGGGAGGGCCCAGCCCCAGCATTTT.

This clonotype was seen ten or more times. The gene calls are TRBV20-1 and TRBJ2-7; perhaps TRBD1 as D (6 bases). Germline CDR1 reads DFQATT; CDR2 reads SNEGSKA (reference sequence). This CDR3 comprises 14 residues. V was shortened by 5 bases and J by 1 base, with 15 bases between the two germline ends. This CDR3 is CSAQSGTPSYEQYF. In nucleotides, the CDR3 is TGCAGTGCTCAATCTGGGACACCTTCCTACGAGCAGTACTTC.

This clonotype was detected only a few times. The chain employs TRBV20-1 and TRBJ1-4, with 7 nucleotides matching TRBD1. Germline values: CDR1 DFQATT, CDR2 SNEGSKA (reference sequence). The CDR3 is 13 residues long. V lost 5 bases to trimming and J lost 5 bases; unmatched junction nucleotides: 5. This chain's CDR3 is CSAPDRKNEKLFF. CDR3 in DNA: TGCAGTGCTCCGGACAGGAAGAATGAAAAACTGTTTTTT.

This chain joins TRBV27 and TRBJ2-1, with 7 bases matching TRBD1. Germline CDR1 and CDR2: MNHEY and SMNVEV (reference sequence). The J segment lost 8 bases and the V segment lost 3 bases, leaving 16 bases of the junction unmatched. This CDR3 is 17 amino acids long. The CDR3 reads CASSFLSTSGQGDEQFF. CDR3 DNA sequence: TGTGCCAGCAGTTTTCTCTCAACCTCAGGGCAGGGGGATGAGCAGTTCTTC.

The chain couples TRBV20-1 to TRBJ2-1, with 15 bases lining up with TRBD2. Looked up from germline, CDR1 is DFQATT and CDR2 is SNEGSKA (reference sequence). The CDR3 totals 19 residues. V was pared by 1 base and J by 0 bases, with 7 bases of the junction left unmatched. CDR3 in DNA: TGCAGTGCTAGAGCCGCCCCGGGACTAGCGGGAGGCTCCTACAATGAGCAGTTCTTC. This sequence encodes CSARAAPGLAGGSYNEQFF.

In its sample, this clonotype was seen many times. The V call is TRBV29-1, the J call TRBJ2-1, with a possible D match to TRBD2 (6 bases). Trimming left V 5 bases short and J 0 bases short, with 14 bases between. There are 15 residues in the CDR3. The V gene's germline CDR1 is SQVTM and CDR2 ANQGSEA. The CDR3 loop reads CSVQMGLHSYNEQFF. CDR3 nucleotides: TGCAGCGTTCAAATGGGACTTCACTCCTACAATGAGCAGTTCTTC.

The V call is TRBV4-1, the J call TRBJ1-1; 9 nucleotides match TRBD1. The CDR3 length is 15 residues. The germline gives CDR1 MGHRA, CDR2 YSYEKL. The V and J ends lost 4 bases and 2 bases, in that order; junction bases with no gene match: 5. In DNA, the CDR3 is TGCGCCAGCAGCCCCGGGGACAGGGACAACACTGAAGCTTTCTTT. Residues: CASSPGDRDNTEAFF.

The V and J genes are TRBV28 and TRBJ2-6, with D maybe TRBD1 (6 bases). Trimming cost V 4 bases and J 0 bases, with 13 bases left between them. The CDR3 totals 17 residues. The V gene's germline CDR1 is MDHEN and CDR2 SYDVKM. The CDR3 nucleotides are TGTGCCAGCAGTTCACAGGGTCCCACCTCTGGGGCCAACGTCCTGACTTTC. This gives the protein CASSSQGPTSGANVLTF.

This clonotype was recorded many times. This sequence joins TRBV3-1 and TRBJ1-1; the match to TRBD1 covers 9 bases. The germline CDR1 and CDR2 sequences are LGHDT and YNNKEL (reference sequence). The junction had 3 bases not matched to a gene; V was cut back by 2 bases and J by 5 bases. The CDR3 contains 14 residues. The CDR3 loop is CASSQSGTGTEAFF. The CDR3 region has the DNA TGTGCCAGCAGCCAATCCGGGACAGGGACTGAAGCTTTCTTT.

This clonotype was found many times. The J gene is TRBJ2-7, the V gene TRBV11-2; 8 bases fit TRBD2. Per the germline V gene, CDR1 is SGHAT and CDR2 is FQNNGV. V trimming: 5 bases; J trimming: 2 bases; junction bases outside the gene matches: 5. The CDR3 totals 14 residues. CDR3 amino acids: CASSVSGMAYEQYF. The CDR3 DNA is TGTGCCAGCAGCGTTAGCGGGATGGCCTACGAGCAGTACTTC.

This clonotype came up a few times. The rearrangement uses TRBV6-1 and TRBJ1-6; D unresolved. Trimming removed 7 bases from V and 7 bases from J, with 17 bases in between. Germline V gene lookup returns CDR1 MNHNS and CDR2 SASEGT. The CDR3 is 15 amino acids. The CDR3: CASTEGPPKNSPLHF. Here the CDR3 DNA reads TGTGCCAGCACGGAGGGCCCCCCTAAGAATTCACCCCTCCACTTT.

This chain links TRBV6-1 with TRBJ1-6; D not certain. With 7 bases removed from V and 5 bases from J, the gap between germline ends came to 9 bases. The CDR3 extends over 13 amino acids. The V gene's germline CDR1 is MNHNS and CDR2 SASEGT. CDR3 amino acids: CASTTTNNSPLHF. The CDR3, as DNA: TGTGCCAGCACCACAACCAATAATTCACCCCTCCACTTT.

The genes are TRBV10-2 and TRBJ2-7, with 10 bases lining up with TRBD2. CDR1 and CDR2 from the germline V gene are WSHSY and SAAADI. V was pared by 0 bases and J by 2 bases, with 1 base of the junction left unmatched. The CDR3 extends over 15 amino acids. CDR3 coding DNA: TGCGCCAGCAGTGAGTCGCTAGCGGGGGCCTACGAGCAGTACTTC. Encoded protein: CASSESLAGAYEQYF.

The J gene is TRBJ2-7, the V gene TRBV10-2, with 13 bases lining up with TRBD2. In germline, CDR1 is WSHSY, CDR2 SAAADI. CDR3 length equals 15 residues. V lost 6 bases and J lost 3; bases outside the gene matches: 5. The CDR3 here is CASRGTSGAYYEQYF. The DNA for the CDR3 is TGCGCCAGCAGGGGGACTAGCGGGGCCTACTACGAGCAGTACTTC.

This clonotype occurred many times. This rearrangement joins TRBV12-3 or TRBV12-4 to TRBJ1-1; no firm D call. This CDR3 is built from 13 residues. Trimming took 4 bases from V and 7 from J, leaving 13 bases between them. As DNA, the CDR3 is TGTGCCAGCAGTTCTTTGGAGGATGGTGAAGCTTTCTTT. Encoded protein: CASSSLEDGEAFF.

This clonotype has a handful of counts. J is TRBJ1-5 and V is TRBV20-1; 9 bases fit TRBD1. This CDR3 has 16 amino acids. The germline CDR1 and CDR2 sequences are DFQATT and SNEGSKA (reference sequence). Unmatched junction bases numbered 6, after V lost 1 base and J lost 2 bases. CDR3 sequence: CSARAYRGRRNQPQHF. CDR3 nucleotide sequence: TGCAGTGCTAGAGCTTACAGGGGGCGACGCAATCAGCCCCAGCATTTT.